The clone carrying this TCR beta chain showed up just a few times. Its cognate antigen is unknown. There are 13 residues in the CDR3. The V gene end was trimmed by 5 bases and the J gene end by 15 bases; junction bases not matched to a gene: 9. Germline V lookup: CDR1 SGHAT, CDR2 FQDESV (reference sequence). This sample was taken from a study of T cells after yellow fever vaccination. General study results and limits: Relatively few clonotypes were ones that appeared in both CD4 and CD8 compartments.

One entry per CDR3 protein results from TCRdb running MiXCR on the 5' RACE reads. The sample carries a few hundred thousand distinct CDR3 sequences, more than 8.5% recorded once. This specimen was PBMCs, taken on the day of the first yellow fever vaccination. The clonotype was recovered from a man aged 18 to 29 who received the YFV17D yellow fever vaccine. The chain couples TRBV11-1 to TRBJ2-1; 11 bases line up with TRBD2. For the CDR3, the DNA is TGTGCCAGCAGCCCACCACGGACTAGCGGGCCGTTCTTC. Translation gives CASSPPRTSGPFF.